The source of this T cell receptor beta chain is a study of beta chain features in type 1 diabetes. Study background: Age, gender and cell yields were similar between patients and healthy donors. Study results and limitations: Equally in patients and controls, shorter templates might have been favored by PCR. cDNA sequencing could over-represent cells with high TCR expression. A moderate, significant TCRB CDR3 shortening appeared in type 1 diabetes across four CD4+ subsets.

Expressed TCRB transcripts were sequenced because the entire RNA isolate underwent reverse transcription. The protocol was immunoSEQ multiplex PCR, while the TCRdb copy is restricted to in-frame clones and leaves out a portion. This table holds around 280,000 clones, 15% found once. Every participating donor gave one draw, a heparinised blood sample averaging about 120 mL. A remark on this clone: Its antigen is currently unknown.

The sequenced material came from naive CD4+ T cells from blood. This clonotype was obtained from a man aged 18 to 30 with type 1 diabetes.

The CDR3 loop is CASSLGGKLQETQYF. CDR3 DNA sequence: TGTGCCAGCAGTTTGGGCGGGAAGTTACAAGAGACCCAGTACTTC. This rearrangement joins TRBV28 to TRBJ2-5; D is possibly TRBD2 (6 bases). This CDR3 is 15 amino acids long. Trimming cost V 3 bases and J 2 bases, with 13 bases left between them. Germline V gives CDR1 MDHEN, CDR2 SYDVKM.